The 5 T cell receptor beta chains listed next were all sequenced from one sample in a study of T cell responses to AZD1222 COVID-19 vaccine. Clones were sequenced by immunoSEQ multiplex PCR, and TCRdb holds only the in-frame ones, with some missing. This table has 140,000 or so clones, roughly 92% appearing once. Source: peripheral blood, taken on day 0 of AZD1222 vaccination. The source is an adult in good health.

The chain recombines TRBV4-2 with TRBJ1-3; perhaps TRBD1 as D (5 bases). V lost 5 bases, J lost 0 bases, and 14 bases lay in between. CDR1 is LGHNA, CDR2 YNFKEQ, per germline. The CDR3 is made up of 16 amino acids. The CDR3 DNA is TGTGCCAGCAGCTGGGACGGGGCGAGCTCTGGAAACACCATATATTTT. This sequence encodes CASSWDGASSGNTIYF.

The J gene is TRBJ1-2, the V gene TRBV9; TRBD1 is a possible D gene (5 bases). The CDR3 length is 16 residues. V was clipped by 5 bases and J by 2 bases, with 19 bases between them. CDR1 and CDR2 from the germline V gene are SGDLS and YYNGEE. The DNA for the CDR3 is TGTGCCAGCAGTCAGGGCCGGGGGTTAAGAAACTATGGCTACACCTTC. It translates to CASSQGRGLRNYGYTF. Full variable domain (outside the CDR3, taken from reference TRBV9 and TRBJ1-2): DSGVTQTPKHLITATGQRVTLRCSPRSGDLSVYWYQQSLDQGLQFLIQYYNGEERAKGNILERFSAQQFPDLHSELNLSSLELGDSALYFCASSQGRGLRNYGYTFGSGTRLTVV.

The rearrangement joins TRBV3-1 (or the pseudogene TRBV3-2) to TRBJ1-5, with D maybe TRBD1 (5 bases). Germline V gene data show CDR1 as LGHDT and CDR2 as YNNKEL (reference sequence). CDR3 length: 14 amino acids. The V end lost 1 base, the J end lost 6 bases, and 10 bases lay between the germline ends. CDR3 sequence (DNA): TGTGCCAGCAGCCAAGGGAGGGGAGGTCAGCCCCAGCATTTT. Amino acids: CASSQGRGGQPQHF.

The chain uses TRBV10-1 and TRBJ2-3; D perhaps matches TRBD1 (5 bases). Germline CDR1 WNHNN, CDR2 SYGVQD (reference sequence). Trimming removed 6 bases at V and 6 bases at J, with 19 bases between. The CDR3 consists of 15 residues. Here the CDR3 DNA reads TGCGCCAGCAGCGAGAACAGCGCAGGGTCCGATACGCAGTATTTT. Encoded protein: CASSENSAGSDTQYF.

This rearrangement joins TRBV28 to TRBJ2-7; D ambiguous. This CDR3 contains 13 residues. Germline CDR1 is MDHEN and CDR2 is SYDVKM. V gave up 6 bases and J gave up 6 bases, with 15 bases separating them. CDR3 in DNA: TGTGCCAGCAGACCGGACCCAAACCCCGAGCAGTACTTC. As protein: CASRPDPNPEQYF.